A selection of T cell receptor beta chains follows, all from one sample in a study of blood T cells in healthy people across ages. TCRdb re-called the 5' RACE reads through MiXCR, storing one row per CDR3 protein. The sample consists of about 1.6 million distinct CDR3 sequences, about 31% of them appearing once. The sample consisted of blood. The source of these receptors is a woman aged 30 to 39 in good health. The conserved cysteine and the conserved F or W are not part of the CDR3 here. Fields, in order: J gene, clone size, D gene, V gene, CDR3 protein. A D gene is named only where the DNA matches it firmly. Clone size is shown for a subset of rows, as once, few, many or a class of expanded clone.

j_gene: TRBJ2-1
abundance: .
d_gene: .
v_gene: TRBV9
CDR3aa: ASSAEYSSYNEQF

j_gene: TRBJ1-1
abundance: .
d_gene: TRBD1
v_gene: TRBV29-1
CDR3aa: SVDDRGRTGGRTEAF

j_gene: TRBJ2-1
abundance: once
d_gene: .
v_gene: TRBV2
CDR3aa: ASSGRQAYNEQF

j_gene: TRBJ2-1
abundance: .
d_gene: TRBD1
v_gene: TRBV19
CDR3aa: ASTDRLNEQF

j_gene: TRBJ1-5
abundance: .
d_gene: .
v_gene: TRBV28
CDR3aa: ASSLVRRGIQPQH

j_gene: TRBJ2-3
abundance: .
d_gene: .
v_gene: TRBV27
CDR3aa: ASKDSGRTDTQY

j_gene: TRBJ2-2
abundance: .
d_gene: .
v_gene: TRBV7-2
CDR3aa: ASSYGTAGELF

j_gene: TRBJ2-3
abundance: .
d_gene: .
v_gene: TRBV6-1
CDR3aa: ASSEWRGRTTDTQY

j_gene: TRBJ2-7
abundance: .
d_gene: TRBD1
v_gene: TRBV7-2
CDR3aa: ASSPRGRFYEQY

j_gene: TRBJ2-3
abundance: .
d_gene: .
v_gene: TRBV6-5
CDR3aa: ASSKSDTQY

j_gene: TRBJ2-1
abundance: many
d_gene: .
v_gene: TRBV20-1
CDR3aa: SAGRGPGGEQF

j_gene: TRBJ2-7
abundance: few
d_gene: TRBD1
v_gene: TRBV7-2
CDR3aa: ASSSDRGSRYEQY

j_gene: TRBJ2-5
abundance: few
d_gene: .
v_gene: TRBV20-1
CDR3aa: SARAPGPETQY

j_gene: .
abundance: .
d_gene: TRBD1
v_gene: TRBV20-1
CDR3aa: SASRQGVNEQY

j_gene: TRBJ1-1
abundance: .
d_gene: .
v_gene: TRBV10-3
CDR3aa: AISYGTKNTEAF

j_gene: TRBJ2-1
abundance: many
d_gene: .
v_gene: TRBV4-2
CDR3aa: ASSQEVGQTIYNEQF

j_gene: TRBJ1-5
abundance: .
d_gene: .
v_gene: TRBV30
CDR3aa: AWTDPFTGGLGNQPQH

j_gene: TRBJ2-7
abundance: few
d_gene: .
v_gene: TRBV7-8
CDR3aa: ASSSPGPLEAYEQY

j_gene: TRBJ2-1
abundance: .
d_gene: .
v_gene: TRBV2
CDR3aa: ASSEFSYNEQF

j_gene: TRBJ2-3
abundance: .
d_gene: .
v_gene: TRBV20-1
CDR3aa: SATETGRDTQY